One and the same sample provided the 19 T cell receptor beta chains below, sequenced in a study of blood T cell repertoires in COVID-19. The repertoire was sequenced with immunoSEQ multiplex PCR; TCRdb's copy has only in-frame clones and lacks some. The sample records around 93,000 clones, 80% to 90% being singletons. Sequencing used peripheral blood. The source is a human donor in a cohort sampled during active COVID-19.

This chain uses TRBV27 with TRBJ2-2; 9 nucleotides line up with TRBD2. There are 16 residues in the CDR3. V dropped 3 bases and J dropped 3; count of bases not matched to a gene: 5. Germline CDR1 reads MNHEY; CDR2 reads SMNVEV (reference sequence). The CDR3 nucleotides are TGTGCCAGCAGTTTGATGGCGGGAGGGTACACCGGGGAGCTGTTTTTT. Translated: CASSLMAGGYTGELFF.

This clone was detected only a few times. This sequence joins TRBV4-1 and TRBJ1-1; D is uncertain. The CDR3 is 14 amino acids. Trimming removed 0 bases at V and 1 base at J, with 6 bases between. Germline lookup yields CDR1 MGHRA and CDR2 YSYEKL. The CDR3 here is CASSQDLGNTEAFF. The CDR3 nucleotides read TGCGCCAGCAGCCAAGATCTAGGGAACACTGAAGCTTTCTTT.

This chain joins TRBV7-9 and TRBJ2-4; a possible D gene is TRBD2 (6 bases). V lost 1 base and J 0 bases, leaving 10 bases between the germline ends. The CDR3 has 16 residues. The V gene's germline CDR1 is SEHNR and CDR2 FQNEAQ (reference sequence). CDR3 coding DNA: TGTGCCAGCAGCTTAGTGGCGGGACTAGCCAAAAACATTCAGTACTTC. It yields the protein CASSLVAGLAKNIQYF.

V gene TRBV6-2 or TRBV6-3 combines with J gene TRBJ1-1, with unresolved D. Per the germline V gene, CDR1 is MNHEY and CDR2 is SVGEGT. Trimming pared 2 bases from V and 0 bases from J, leaving 10 bases between. This CDR3 is 15 amino acids long. CDR3 DNA: TGTGCCAGCAGTTACCCAACCACGGTGAACACTGAAGCTTTCTTT. Its protein product is CASSYPTTVNTEAFF.

CDR3 residues: CAISESRQAEKLFF. The DNA of the CDR3 is TGTGCCATCAGTGAGTCTCGGCAGGCTGAAAAACTGTTTTTT. J is TRBJ1-4 and V is TRBV10-3; the D is unclear. Trimming shortened V by 0 bases and J by 7 bases, and 9 bases separated the two germline ends. The germline V gene encodes CDR1 ENHRY and CDR2 SYGVKD. The CDR3 covers 14 residues.

This chain uses TRBV19 with TRBJ1-2; tentative D call: TRBD1 (5 bases). Germline V gene data show CDR1 as LNHDA and CDR2 as SQIVND (reference sequence). Trimming cost V 3 bases and J 4 bases, with 9 bases left between them. CDR3 length: 13 amino acids. The chain's CDR3 is CASSIAGSYGYTF. CDR3 in DNA: TGTGCCAGTAGTATCGCAGGGTCCTATGGCTACACCTTC. The full variable domain, rest sourced from reference TRBV19 and TRBJ1-2, is DGGITQSPKYLFRKEGQNVTLSCEQNLNHDAMYWYRQDPGQGLRLIYYSQIVNDFQKGDIAEGYSVSREKKESFPLTVTSAQKNPTAFYLCASSIAGSYGYTFGSGTRLTVV.

This clone came up once. The V gene is TRBV12-5, the J gene TRBJ2-2, with TRBD1 as a possible D gene (6 bases). The CDR3 length is 17 residues. Germline-derived CDR1 and CDR2 are LGHNT and FRNRAP. Trimming cost V 1 base and J 1 base, with 13 bases left between them. The CDR3 DNA reads as TGTGCTAGTGGTTTGGGACGCACAGGGAAGAACACCGGGGAGCTGTTTTTT. This encodes CASGLGRTGKNTGELFF.

The gene calls are TRBV5-1 and TRBJ2-2; 12 bases agree with TRBD2. J lost 7 bases, V lost 0 bases, and 10 bases had no gene match. Looked up from germline, CDR1 is SGHRS and CDR2 is YFSETQ. This CDR3 spans 18 amino acids. The CDR3 DNA reads TGCGCCAGCAGCTTGGTGCCCTCTCCTAGCGGGAGGGGCGGGGAGCTGTTTTTT. The encoded protein is CASSLVPSPSGRGGELFF.

This clone was detected a few times. This chain uses TRBV11-2 with TRBJ2-5, with 12 nucleotides matching TRBD1. J lost 5 bases, V lost 5 bases, and 9 bases had no gene match. CDR1 SGHAT and CDR2 FQNNGV come from the germline V gene. The CDR3 is made up of 16 amino acids. The chain's CDR3 is CASSKAGTGGLETQYF. The CDR3 DNA is TGTGCCAGCAGCAAAGCCGGGACAGGGGGCCTGGAGACCCAGTACTTC.

This chain links TRBV18 with TRBJ2-7, with 11 bases that match TRBD2. The V segment lost 3 bases and the J segment 4 bases; nucleotides outside the gene matches: 5. Germline CDR1 is KGHSH and CDR2 is LQKENI. This CDR3 contains 15 residues. CDR3 residues: CASSPAGTSGYEQYF. The DNA for the CDR3 is TGTGCCAGCTCACCCGCCGGGACTAGCGGATACGAGCAGTACTTC.

A word on this clone: In the same sample, other DNA sequences code for this CDR3. The chain uses TRBV5-1 and TRBJ2-1, with 10 nucleotides matching TRBD1. V dropped 0 bases and J dropped 7; count of bases not matched to a gene: 1. The germline gives CDR1 SGHRS, CDR2 YFSETQ. The CDR3 is made up of 14 amino acids. The chain's CDR3 is CASSLGQGANEQFF. The CDR3 DNA follows: TGCGCCAGCAGCTTGGGACAGGGGGCGAATGAGCAGTTCTTC.

The chain links TRBV5-1 to TRBJ2-1; the match to TRBD2 covers 8 bases. The V gene end was trimmed by 4 bases and the J gene end by 6 bases; junction bases not matched to a gene: 6. This CDR3 spans 14 amino acids. The V gene's germline CDR1 is SGHRS and CDR2 YFSETQ. In DNA, the CDR3 is TGCGCCAGCAGCGTCGGGGGGGCCAGCAATGAGCAGTTCTTC. Translating it yields CASSVGGASNEQFF. The complete variable domain, with remaining parts taken from reference TRBV5-1 and TRBJ2-1, reads KAGVTQTPRYLIKTRGQQVTLSCSPISGHRSVSWYQQTPGQGLQFLFEYFSETQRNKGNFPGRFSGRQFSNSRSEMNVSTLELGDSALYLCASSVGGASNEQFFGPGTRLTVL.

V gene TRBV3-1 (or the pseudogene TRBV3-2) combines with J gene TRBJ2-5; 11 nucleotides line up with TRBD2. V shed 4 bases, J shed 5 bases, and the junction held 6 bases outside the gene matches. Germline assignment: CDR1 LGHDT and CDR2 YNNKEL (reference sequence). This CDR3 spans 15 amino acids. The CDR3: CASSPGTSGPETQYF. For the CDR3, the DNA is TGTGCCAGCAGCCCCGGGACTAGCGGCCCGGAGACCCAGTACTTC.

This chain joins TRBV7-9 and TRBJ1-4; 9 bases fit TRBD1. Germline assignment: CDR1 SEHNR and CDR2 FQNEAQ (reference sequence). The CDR3 sequence is 16 residues long. Trimming took 5 bases from V and 10 from J; bases not matched to a gene: 14. The CDR3 region has the DNA TGTGCCAGCAGCAAGGAGCCGGGACAGGGTAGGGTAAAACTGTTTTTT. Its protein is CASSKEPGQGRVKLFF.

V and J are TRBV28 and TRBJ1-4; TRBD1 matches at 8 bases. This CDR3 comprises 13 residues. Unmatched junction bases numbered 2, after V lost 6 bases and J lost 5 bases. Germline assignment: CDR1 MDHEN and CDR2 SYDVKM. CDR3: CASSRDRNEKLFF. The CDR3, as DNA: TGTGCCAGCAGCCGGGACAGGAATGAAAAACTGTTTTTT.

As regards this clone: One end of the junction fails to match germline, which may point to a read error. This sequence joins TRBV5-6 and TRBJ1-1, with 8 bases lining up with TRBD1. Germline V gene sequence: CDR1 SGHDT, CDR2 YYEEEE. The CDR3 sequence is 13 residues long. The CDR3 region is CASSLGQDTEAFF. As DNA, the CDR3 is TGTGCCAGCAGTTTGGGACAGGACACTGAAGCTTTCTTT.

The rearrangement uses TRBV29-1 and TRBJ2-4, with D possibly TRBD2 on 5 matching bases. The CDR3 extends over 14 amino acids. The germline gives CDR1 SQVTM, CDR2 ANQGSEA. Trimming removed 4 bases from V and 1 base from J, with 11 bases in between. The CDR3 sequence is CSVGGKAAKNIQYF. CDR3 nucleotide sequence: TGCAGCGTTGGAGGGAAGGCGGCCAAAAACATTCAGTACTTC.

J is TRBJ2-7 and V is TRBV15; 7 nucleotides line up with TRBD1. The germline gives CDR1 LNHNV, CDR2 YYDKDF (reference sequence). With V trimmed by 4 bases and J by 3 bases, 9 bases remained unmatched. This CDR3 has 15 residues. The DNA for the CDR3 is TGTGCCACCAGCAAAAACTCGGGACAGCACTACGAGCAGTACTTC. It codes for CATSKNSGQHYEQYF.

This chain links TRBV7-2 with TRBJ2-2; D is ambiguous. CDR1 and CDR2 from the germline V gene are SGHTA and FQGNSA. This CDR3 region has 16 residues. V lost 0 bases, J lost 1 base, and 9 bases lay in between. The CDR3 sequence: CASSLAGLLNTGELFF. Here the CDR3 DNA reads TGTGCCAGCAGCTTAGCGGGCCTTTTGAACACCGGGGAGCTGTTTTTT.